This T cell receptor (beta chain) was captured in a study of T cells in women clearing cervical HPV infection. The overall study: Controls' single incident HPV16 infection cleared within 12 months without precancer. HLA type stays a possible confounder, typing being limited. Notes on the study in general: Each sample's T-cell count was unknown, possibly confounding richness. Repertoire richness, not evenness, was significantly elevated in CIN3+ cases versus controls.

Germline V gene lookup returns CDR1 SEHNR and CDR2 FQNEAQ (reference sequence). This CDR3 spans 15 amino acids. To note about this clone: Its antigen is not identified. The junction differs from germline at one of its ends, possibly a read error. The CDR3 end is not reached by the read, which stops 3 residues before it; the germline J gene fills it in. The sample has other DNA sequences that encode this CDR3 too.

The protocol was immunoSEQ multiplex PCR, while the TCRdb copy is restricted to in-frame clones and leaves out a portion. The listing records about 27,000 clones. This chain connects TRBV7-9 to TRBJ1-3; tentative D call: TRBD1 (6 bases). This TCR was recovered from a woman between 18 and 69 years old with a cervical HPV16 infection that either progressed to CIN3+ or cleared (not recorded which). The sequenced material came from blood buffy coat. This CDR3 is CASSTRTVSGNTIYF. The DNA read from the CDR3 is TGTGCCAGCAGCACCCGGACAGTCTCTGGAAACACA.